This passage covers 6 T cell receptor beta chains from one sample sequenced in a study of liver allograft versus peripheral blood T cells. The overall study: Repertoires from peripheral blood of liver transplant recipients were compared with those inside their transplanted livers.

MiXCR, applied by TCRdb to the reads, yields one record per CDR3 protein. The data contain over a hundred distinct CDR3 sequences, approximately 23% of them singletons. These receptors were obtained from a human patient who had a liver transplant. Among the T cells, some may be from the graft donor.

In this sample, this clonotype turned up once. CDR3 nucleotide sequence: TGTGCCAGCAGTACGCGCCCTGGCGGAACAAACGAGCAGTACTTC. This sequence encodes CASSTRPGGTNEQYF. The J gene is TRBJ2-7, the V gene TRBV6-2 or TRBV6-3; D remains ambiguous. CDR3 size: 15 residues. V lost 5 bases to trimming and J lost 5 bases, with 19 bases between them. Germline assignment: CDR1 MNHEY and CDR2 SVGEGT.

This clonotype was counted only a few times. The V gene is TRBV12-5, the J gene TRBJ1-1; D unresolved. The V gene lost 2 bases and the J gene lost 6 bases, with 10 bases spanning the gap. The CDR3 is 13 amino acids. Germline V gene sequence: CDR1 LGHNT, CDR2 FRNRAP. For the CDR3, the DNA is TGTGCTAGTGGTTTGCCCTCTTACCCTGAAGCTTTCTTT. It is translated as CASGLPSYPEAFF.

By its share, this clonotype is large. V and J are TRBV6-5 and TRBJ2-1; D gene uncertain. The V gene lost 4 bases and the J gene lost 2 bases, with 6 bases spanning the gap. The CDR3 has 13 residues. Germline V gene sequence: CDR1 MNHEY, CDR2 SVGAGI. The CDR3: CASSFRPYNEQFF. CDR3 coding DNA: TGTGCCAGCAGTTTCAGACCCTACAATGAGCAGTTCTTC.

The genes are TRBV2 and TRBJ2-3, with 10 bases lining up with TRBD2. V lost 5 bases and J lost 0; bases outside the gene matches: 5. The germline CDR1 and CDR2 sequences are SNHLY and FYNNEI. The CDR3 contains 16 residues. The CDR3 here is CASSIGLAASTDTQYF. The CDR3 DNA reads TGTGCCAGCAGTATAGGACTAGCGGCTAGCACAGATACGCAGTATTTT.

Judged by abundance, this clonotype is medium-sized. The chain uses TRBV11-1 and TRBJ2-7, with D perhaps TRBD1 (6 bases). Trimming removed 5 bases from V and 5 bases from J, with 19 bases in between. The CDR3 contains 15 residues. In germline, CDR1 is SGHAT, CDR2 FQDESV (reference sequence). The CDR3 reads CASSHNQGQVHEQYF. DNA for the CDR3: TGTGCCAGCAGCCACAACCAGGGGCAGGTCCACGAGCAGTACTTC.

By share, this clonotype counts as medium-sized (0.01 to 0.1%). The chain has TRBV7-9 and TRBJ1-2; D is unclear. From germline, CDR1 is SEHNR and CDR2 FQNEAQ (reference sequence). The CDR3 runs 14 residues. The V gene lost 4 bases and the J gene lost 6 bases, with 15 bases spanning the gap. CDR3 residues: CASSSPGLLHGYTF. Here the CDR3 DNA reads TGTGCCAGCAGCTCCCCCGGCCTGTTGCATGGCTACACCTTC.